Shown below are 8 T cell receptor beta chains from a single sample sequenced in a study of read filtering for tumor transcriptome and immune sequencing. This library used roughly 370 ng RNA and molecular barcoded adaptors spanning alpha/delta and beta/gamma chains. TCRdb redid the calling of the reads with MiXCR, one entry per CDR3 protein. The sample contains about 46,000 distinct CDR3 sequences, about 20% of which appear only once. The sample comprised a population of CD138-negative cells sorted from bone marrow. All receptors derive from a donor aged 40 or older with multiple myeloma.

This clonotype was detected a few times. The gene calls are TRBV24-1 and TRBJ2-1; D may be TRBD1 or TRBD2 (5 bases each). This CDR3 spans 16 amino acids. Per the germline V gene, CDR1 is KGHDR and CDR2 is SFDVKD. Deletions cut 4 bases from V and 8 bases from J, with 20 bases between. The CDR3 spells CATSDAAGTTLDEQFF. In DNA, the CDR3 is TGTGCCACCAGTGACGCTGCCGGGACGACCCTGGATGAGCAGTTCTTC.

This clonotype was seen only once. Because the CDR3 is missing its conserved closing phenylalanine or tryptophan, this is likely a read error. This chain links TRBV18 with TRBJ2-1; a possible D gene is TRBD2 (5 bases). Germline V gene sequence: CDR1 KGHSH, CDR2 LQKENI. This CDR3 is built from 17 residues. CDR3 region: CASSPPLAASSYNEQFL. CDR3 DNA sequence: TGTGCCAGCTCACCACCTTTGGCGGCTAGCTCCTACAATGAACAGTTCCTC.

To note about this clonotype: A single base separates this from a much larger clone, so it may be a read error. The chain links TRBV5-1 to TRBJ2-5; D not resolved. The CDR3 is made up of 13 amino acids. Per germline, CDR1 SGHRS and CDR2 YFSETQ. Trimming removed 7 bases at V and 2 bases at J, with 12 bases between. The CDR3 DNA is TGCGCCAGCTCGTCTGGGCTTCAAGAGACCCAGTACTTC. Protein sequence: CASSSGLQETQYF.

The chain uses TRBV12-3 or TRBV12-4 and TRBJ2-3; possibly TRBD1 for D (6 bases). This CDR3 spans 16 amino acids. V was clipped by 4 bases and J by 5 bases, with 19 bases between them. This CDR3 reads CASSSLWTDLIDTQYF. The CDR3 coding sequence is TGTGCCAGCAGTTCCCTCTGGACAGACCTCATAGATACGCAGTATTTT.

This clonotype was seen repeatedly, ten times or more. The rearrangement uses TRBV20-1 and TRBJ2-1; no definite D call. Germline values: CDR1 DFQATT, CDR2 SNEGSKA (reference sequence). This CDR3 contains 14 residues. Trimming cost V 3 bases and J 1 base, with 10 bases left between them. CDR3 region: CSASGRFSYNEQFF. Here the CDR3 DNA reads TGCAGTGCTAGCGGACGATTTTCCTACAATGAGCAGTTCTTC.

This clonotype was counted many times. J is TRBJ2-1 and V is TRBV28; 9 positions agree with TRBD1. Per germline, CDR1 MDHEN and CDR2 SYDVKM. The J segment lost 4 bases and the V segment lost 6 bases, leaving 13 bases of the junction unmatched. This CDR3 spans 17 amino acids. This chain's CDR3 is CASRRTGVKSRYNEQFF. The CDR3 coding sequence is TGTGCCAGCAGGAGGACAGGGGTCAAATCGAGGTACAATGAGCAGTTCTTC.

This clonotype was counted at least ten times. The chain is built from TRBV7-9 and TRBJ1-4, with 8 bases matching TRBD1. CDR1 is SEHNR and CDR2 is FQNEAQ in the germline V gene (reference sequence). J was trimmed by 3 bases and V by 4 bases; bases with no gene match: 4. The CDR3 contains 15 residues. The CDR3 sequence is CASSSDRESNEKLFF. DNA of the CDR3: TGTGCCAGCAGCTCGGACAGGGAGTCTAATGAAAAACTGTTTTTT.

For this clonotype: One junction end disagrees with the germline gene, perhaps due to a read error. The rearrangement links TRBV2 to TRBJ1-5; D gene unclear. The CDR3 spans 15 residues. Germline values: CDR1 SNHLY, CDR2 FYNNEI. CDR3 sequence reads: CASSEIEEANRPQHF. CDR3 DNA sequence: TGTGCCAGCAGTGAAATCGAGGAGGCAAATCGGCCCCAGCATTTT.